These 16 T cell receptor beta chains share one sample of origin, sequenced in a study of T cells in Graves' hyperthyroidism and ophthalmopathy. RNA transcripts were the template for amplifying TCR beta CDR3 regions. A first-round RT-PCR of the TCR CDR3 used the HTBI primer set. TCRdb fed the multiplex PCR reads into MiXCR, producing one record per CDR3 protein. The data contain about 770,000 distinct CDR3 sequences, over 15% of them singletons. Sequencing used blood. The receptors here all came from a woman aged 45-65 years with Graves' hyperthyroidism that later progressed to Graves' ophthalmopathy.

This clonotype was recorded many times. V usage is TRBV2 and J usage is TRBJ1-2; D gene ambiguous. The CDR3 covers 14 residues. Trimming left V 0 bases short and J 4 bases short, with 9 bases between. Germline CDR1 is SNHLY and CDR2 is FYNNEI. The CDR3 is CASSEALDGYGYTF. CDR3 coding DNA: TGTGCCAGCAGTGAAGCACTAGACGGCTATGGCTACACCTTC.

This chain links TRBV7-3 with TRBJ2-2; TRBD1 matches at 9 bases. The CDR3 is 16 amino acids. Germline assignment: CDR1 SGHTA and CDR2 FQGTGA. V trimming: 5 bases; J trimming: 6 bases; junction bases outside the gene matches: 10. The CDR3 reads CASSPIQDRGAGELFF. DNA for the CDR3: TGTGCCAGCAGCCCAATCCAGGACAGGGGCGCCGGGGAGCTGTTTTTT. Full variable domain (rest looked up from reference TRBV7-3 and TRBJ2-2): GAGVSQTPSNKVTEKGKYVELRCDPISGHTALYWYRQSLGQGPEFLIYFQGTGAADDSGLPNDRFFAVRPEGSVSTLKIQRTERGDSAVYLCASSPIQDRGAGELFFGEGSRLTVL.

The chain is built from TRBV9 and TRBJ2-7, with D unclear. Trimming stripped 0 bases from V and 7 bases from J, with 11 bases between. CDR3 length: 13 amino acids. Per the germline V gene, CDR1 is SGDLS and CDR2 is YYNGEE. The DNA of the CDR3 is TGTGCCAGCAGCGTAGTAACAACTTGGGAGCAGTACTTC. Protein product: CASSVVTTWEQYF.

The chain carries TRBV20-1 and TRBJ1-1; no clear D. The ends were cut back, 1 base at V and 7 bases at J, with 7 bases in the middle. This CDR3 spans 11 amino acids. From germline, CDR1 is DFQATT and CDR2 SNEGSKA (reference sequence). The CDR3 DNA reads as TGCAGTGCTAGAGTATTCGGTGAAGCTTTCTTT. Its translation: CSARVFGEAFF.

This chain joins TRBV4-1 and TRBJ2-1, with TRBD1 matching over 9 bases. V was clipped by 1 base and J by 3 bases; unmatched bases: 7. The CDR3 has 17 amino acids. Germline V gene sequence: CDR1 MGHRA, CDR2 YSYEKL. CDR3: CASSQAGTGKIYNEQFF. In DNA, the CDR3 is TGCGCCAGCAGCCAAGCCGGGACAGGGAAAATCTACAATGAGCAGTTCTTC.

This clonotype showed up many times. V gene TRBV9 combines with J gene TRBJ1-4; D is possibly TRBD1 (5 bases). V was pared by 2 bases and J by 5 bases, with 10 bases between. This CDR3 spans 14 amino acids. CDR1 and CDR2 from the germline V gene are SGDLS and YYNGEE. CDR3 in amino acids: CASSVRGLNEKLFF. The CDR3 nucleotides are TGTGCCAGCAGCGTGAGGGGCTTAAATGAAAAACTGTTTTTT.

The chain combines TRBV6-5 with TRBJ1-3; D remains unclear. CDR1 and CDR2 from the germline V gene are MNHEY and SVGAGI. This CDR3 spans 13 amino acids. V was shortened by 4 bases and J by 2 bases, with 6 bases between the two germline ends. DNA of the CDR3: TGTGCCAGCAGTTTCCTAGCTGGAAACACCATATATTTT. Translation: CASSFLAGNTIYF.

CDR3 sequence: CASSFLEGGDSPLHF. The CDR3 DNA reads as TGTGCCAGCAGTTTTCTCGAGGGCGGGGATTCACCCCTCCACTTT. The rearrangement links TRBV27 to TRBJ1-6; D unclear. The length of the CDR3 is 15 residues. Germline-derived CDR1 and CDR2 are MNHEY and SMNVEV (reference sequence). With 3 bases removed from V and 8 bases from J, the gap between germline ends came to 14 bases.

In its sample, this clonotype was seen a few times. This rearrangement joins TRBV20-1 to TRBJ2-5; 7 bases are a match to TRBD1. The CDR3 contains 13 residues. Losses at the gene ends were 5 bases for V and 2 bases for J; bases not matched to a gene: 5. Per the germline V gene, CDR1 is DFQATT and CDR2 is SNEGSKA (reference sequence). CDR3: CSAPRGIQETQYF. CDR3 nucleotides: TGCAGTGCTCCCAGGGGGATTCAAGAGACCCAGTACTTC.

The table lists this clonotype with many counts. V usage is TRBV4-1 and J usage is TRBJ2-7; no reliable D call. The V gene lost 4 bases and the J gene lost 2 bases, with 15 bases spanning the gap. The CDR3 runs to 15 residues. Germline V gene data show CDR1 as MGHRA and CDR2 as YSYEKL. The CDR3: CASSLSPRFPYEQYF. The CDR3 DNA reads TGCGCCAGCAGCCTATCACCACGGTTTCCCTACGAGCAGTACTTC.

This clonotype was seen a few times. J is TRBJ1-4 and V is TRBV2; D possibly corresponds to TRBD1 (5 bases). Germline V CDR1 and CDR2: SNHLY, FYNNEI. Between the trimmed V and J ends, which lost 2 bases and 4 bases, there was a span of 14 bases. The CDR3 is 16 amino acids. CDR3 sequence reads: CASSEPWTTVNEKLFF. CDR3 in DNA: TGTGCCAGCAGTGAACCATGGACAACCGTTAATGAAAAACTGTTTTTT.

This clonotype was counted at least ten times. The chain employs TRBV10-3 and TRBJ2-3; 10 bases align to TRBD2. This CDR3 is built from 16 residues. CDR1 is ENHRY, CDR2 SYGVKD, per germline. V lost 4 bases to trimming and J lost 0 bases; unmatched junction nucleotides: 4. The CDR3 protein is CAISVERGGSTDTQYF. The CDR3 region has the DNA TGTGCCATCAGTGTGGAGCGGGGGGGGAGCACAGATACGCAGTATTTT.

This chain links TRBV2 with TRBJ1-5, with TRBD1 matching over 7 bases. Germline V lookup: CDR1 SNHLY, CDR2 FYNNEI. V lost 1 base, J lost 5 bases, and 5 bases stayed unmatched. The CDR3 is 15 amino acids. CDR3 in DNA: TGTGCCAGCAGTGAAGTCTCAGGGGGACATCAGCCCCAGCATTTT. It codes for CASSEVSGGHQPQHF.

This clonotype was observed a few times. The chain joins TRBV6-1 to TRBJ2-5; 7 positions match TRBD1. Germline loops: CDR1 MNHNS, CDR2 SASEGT. The CDR3 length is 16 residues. Trimming removed 6 bases from V and 5 bases from J; junction bases left unmatched: 15. The CDR3 protein is CASSNRPGQDLETQYF. For the CDR3, the DNA is TGTGCCAGCAGCAATCGACCTGGACAGGATTTGGAGACCCAGTACTTC.

This clonotype was found many times. The V gene is TRBV3-1, the J gene TRBJ2-2; 7 bases align to TRBD2. Germline CDR1 LGHDT, CDR2 YNNKEL (reference sequence). This CDR3 has 14 residues. The V segment lost 7 bases and the J segment 1 base; nucleotides outside the gene matches: 3. Here the CDR3 reads CASTVAGNTGELFF. CDR3 DNA: TGTGCCAGCACCGTAGCGGGGAACACCGGGGAGCTGTTTTTT. The full variable domain, with the rest looked up from reference TRBV3-1 and TRBJ2-2, is DTAVSQTPKYLVTQMGNDKSIKCEQNLGHDTMYWYKQDSKKFLKIMFSYNNKELIINETVPNRFSPKSPDKAHLNLHINSLELGDSAVYFCASTVAGNTGELFFGEGSRLTVL.

This clonotype was detected ten times or more. V is TRBV18 and J is TRBJ2-2, with a tentative D call TRBD2 (5 bases). Trimming left V 4 bases short and J 7 bases short, with 13 bases between. Looked up from germline, CDR1 is KGHSH and CDR2 is LQKENI. CDR3 length: 14 amino acids. CDR3 amino acids: CASSLNEGNGELFF. The CDR3 region has the DNA TGTGCCAGCTCACTGAACGAGGGAAACGGGGAGCTGTTTTTT.